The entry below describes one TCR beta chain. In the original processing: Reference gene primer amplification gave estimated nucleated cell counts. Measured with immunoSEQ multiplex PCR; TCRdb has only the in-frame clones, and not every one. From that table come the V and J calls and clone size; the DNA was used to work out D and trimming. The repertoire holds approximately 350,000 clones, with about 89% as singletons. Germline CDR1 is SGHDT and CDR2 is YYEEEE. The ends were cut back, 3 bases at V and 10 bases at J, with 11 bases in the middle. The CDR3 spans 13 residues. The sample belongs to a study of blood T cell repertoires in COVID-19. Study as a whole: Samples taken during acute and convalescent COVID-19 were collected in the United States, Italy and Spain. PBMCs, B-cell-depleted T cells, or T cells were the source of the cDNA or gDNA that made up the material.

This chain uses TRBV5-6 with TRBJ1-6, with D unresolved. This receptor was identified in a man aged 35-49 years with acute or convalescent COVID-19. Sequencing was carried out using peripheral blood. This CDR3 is CASSSGIGSPLHF. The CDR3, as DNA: TGTGCCAGCAGCTCGGGAATTGGGTCACCCCTCCACTTT.